Below, 7 T cell receptor beta chains from the same sample are listed, as sequenced in a study of beta chain features in type 1 diabetes. As every portion of the isolated RNA was reverse transcribed, the sequencing read expressed TCRB transcripts. The data were produced by immunoSEQ multiplex PCR, yet TCRdb's version contains in-frame clones alone and is incomplete. The table has tens of thousands of clones, roughly 60% seen once; the top ten hold about 2.2%. Sequenced sample: Tregs from blood. All receptors derive from a woman aged 18-29 years in good health.

V is TRBV2 and J is TRBJ1-5; a weak D match, TRBD1 (6 bases). The germline gives CDR1 SNHLY, CDR2 FYNNEI. The CDR3 covers 15 residues. V was trimmed by 6 bases and J by 3 bases, leaving 15 bases between them. Here the CDR3 reads CASRIGQLYNQPQHF. The CDR3 DNA follows: TGTGCCAGCAGGATAGGACAGTTATACAATCAGCCCCAGCATTTT.

This clone was recorded only once. The V call is TRBV7-9, the J call TRBJ1-2, with TRBD1 identical over 8 bases. After removal of 2 bases from V and 6 bases from J, the junction contained 5 bases not matched to a gene. The germline V gene encodes CDR1 SEHNR and CDR2 FQNEAQ (reference sequence). The CDR3 is made up of 14 amino acids. CDR3 region: CASSLLQGDNGYTF. Here the CDR3 DNA reads TGTGCCAGCAGCTTACTACAGGGGGATAATGGCTACACCTTC.

This CDR3 reads CASRTGGWDSPLHF. For the CDR3, the DNA is TGTGCCAGCAGGACAGGGGGCTGGGATTCACCCCTCCACTTT. The gene calls are TRBV6-5 and TRBJ1-6; TRBD1 matches 10 bases. This CDR3 contains 14 residues. CDR1 is MNHEY, CDR2 SVGAGI, per germline. The trim removed 6 bases at V and 8 bases at J, leaving 4 bases unmatched.

This clone appeared a few times. This chain connects TRBV5-4 to TRBJ2-2; D perhaps matches TRBD1 (6 bases). The CDR3 is 15 residues long. CDR1 and CDR2 (germline): SGHNT, YYREEE (reference sequence). Trimming took 2 bases from V and 4 from J, leaving 12 bases between them. CDR3 DNA: TGTGCCAGCAGCTTTGGGGGCCGGTTCACCGGGGAGCTGTTTTTT. It codes for CASSFGGRFTGELFF.

Remarks on this clone: The same CDR3 can be traced to other DNA sequences in this sample. The chain employs TRBV9 and TRBJ1-2, with D tentatively TRBD1 (6 bases). V lost 4 bases and J 2 bases, leaving 12 bases between the germline ends. The V gene's germline CDR1 is SGDLS and CDR2 YYNGEE. This CDR3 spans 14 amino acids. The CDR3 sequence: CASSPQQGNYGYTF. CDR3 DNA: TGTGCCAGCAGCCCCCAACAGGGAAACTATGGCTACACCTTC.

This clone was observed a handful of times. V and J are TRBV7-9 and TRBJ2-5, with no clear D. The germline V gene encodes CDR1 SEHNR and CDR2 FQNEAQ (reference sequence). Trimming removed 5 bases from V and 2 bases from J, with 12 bases in between. This CDR3 comprises 14 residues. The CDR3 DNA sequence: TGTGCCAGCAGCCCGAAGACGAGGCAAGAGACCCAGTACTTC. Translation gives CASSPKTRQETQYF.

This chain uses TRBV7-9 with TRBJ2-5; the D gene is possibly TRBD1 (5 bases). The tail of the sequence fits TRBJ2-7 better, so the J call may be wrong. Germline V gene sequence: CDR1 SEHNR, CDR2 FQNEAQ (reference sequence). This CDR3 has 13 residues. As DNA, the CDR3 is TGTGCCAGCAGCTTAAGGGGCGTAGTCGAGCAGTACTTC. Protein sequence: CASSLRGVVEQYF.